Here is one T cell receptor (beta chain) with its context. This entry comes from a study of control samples from healthy donors and cancer patients. Looked up from germline, CDR1 is LNHDA and CDR2 is SQIVND (reference sequence). V was trimmed by 4 bases and J by 0 bases, leaving 11 bases between them. This CDR3 region has 15 residues. The data were produced by immunoSEQ multiplex PCR, yet TCRdb's version contains in-frame clones alone and is incomplete. The table shows about 170,000 clones, with approximately 94% occurring only once. Sequencing was performed on blood. This chain links TRBV19 with TRBJ2-3, with D perhaps matching TRBD1 or TRBD2 (5 bases each). The source of this sequence is a woman under 30 in good health. In nucleotides, the CDR3 is TGTGCCAGTAGTACCGGGACGCCCAGCACAGATACGCAGTATTTT. It translates to CASSTGTPSTDTQYF.